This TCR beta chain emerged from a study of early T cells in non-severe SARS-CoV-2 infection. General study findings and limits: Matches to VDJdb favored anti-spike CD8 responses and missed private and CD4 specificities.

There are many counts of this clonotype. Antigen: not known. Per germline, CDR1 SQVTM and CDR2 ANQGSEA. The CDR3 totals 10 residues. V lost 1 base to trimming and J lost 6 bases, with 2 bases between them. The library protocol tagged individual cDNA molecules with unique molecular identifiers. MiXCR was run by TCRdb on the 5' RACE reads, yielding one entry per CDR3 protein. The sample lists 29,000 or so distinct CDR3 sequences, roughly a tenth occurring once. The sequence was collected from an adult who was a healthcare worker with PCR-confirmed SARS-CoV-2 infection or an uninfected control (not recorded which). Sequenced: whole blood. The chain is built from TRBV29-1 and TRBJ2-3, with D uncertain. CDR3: CSVEADTQYF. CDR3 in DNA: TGCAGCGTTGAAGCCGATACGCAGTATTTT.